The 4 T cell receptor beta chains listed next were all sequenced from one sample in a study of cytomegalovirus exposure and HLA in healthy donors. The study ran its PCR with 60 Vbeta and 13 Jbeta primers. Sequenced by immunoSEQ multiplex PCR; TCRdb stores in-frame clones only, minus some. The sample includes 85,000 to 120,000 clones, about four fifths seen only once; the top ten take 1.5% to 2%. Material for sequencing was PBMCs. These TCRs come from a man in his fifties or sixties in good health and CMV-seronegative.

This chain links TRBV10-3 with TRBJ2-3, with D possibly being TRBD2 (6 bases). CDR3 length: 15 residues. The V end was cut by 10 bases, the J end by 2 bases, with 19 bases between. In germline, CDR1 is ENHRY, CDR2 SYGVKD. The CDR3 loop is CATLEEGLTTDTQYF. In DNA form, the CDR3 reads TGTGCCACCTTAGAGGAGGGGTTGACCACAGATACGCAGTATTTT.

CDR3 sequence: CASSLAGTGSLDTQYF. DNA for the CDR3: TGTGCCAGCAGCTTGGCCGGGACAGGGTCCTTGGATACGCAGTATTTT. This sequence joins TRBV5-5 and TRBJ2-3; TRBD1 matches 9 bases. CDR3 length: 16 residues. Germline loops: CDR1 SGHKS, CDR2 YYEKEE (reference sequence). V dropped 0 bases and J dropped 6; count of bases not matched to a gene: 8. The full variable domain, completed using reference TRBV5-5 and TRBJ2-3, is DAGVTQSPTHLIKTRGQQVTLRCSPISGHKSVSWYQQVLGQGPQFIFQYYEKEERGRGNFPDRFSARQFPNYSSELNVNALLLGDSALYLCASSLAGTGSLDTQYFGPGTRLTVL.

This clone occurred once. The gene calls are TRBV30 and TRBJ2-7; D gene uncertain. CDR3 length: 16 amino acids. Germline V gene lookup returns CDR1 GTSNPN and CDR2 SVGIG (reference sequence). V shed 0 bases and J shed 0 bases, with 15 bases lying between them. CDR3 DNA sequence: TGTGCCTGGAGTGTCGATTGGGCAGGCAACTCCTACGAGCAGTACTTC. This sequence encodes CAWSVDWAGNSYEQYF.

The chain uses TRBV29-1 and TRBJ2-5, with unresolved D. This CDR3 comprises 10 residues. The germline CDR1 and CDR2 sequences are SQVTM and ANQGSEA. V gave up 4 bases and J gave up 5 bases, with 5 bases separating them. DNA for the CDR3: TGCAGCGTTGTGGCCGAGACCCAGTACTTC. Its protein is CSVVAETQYF.